The T cell receptor beta chain described here comes from a study of Tregs in tolerant kidney transplant recipients. Whole-study context: Recipient Tregs were stimulated with donor B cells plus IL-2 for 15 to 20 days. Study-level findings and limits: Some patients' samples used different primers over time, so nucleotide sequences weren't comparable. The most relevant donor-specific Treg TCRbeta repertoire apparently came from expansion with activated donor B cells. Donor-specific Treg expansion exceeded global Treg expansion in tolerant patients, suggesting antigen drive.

V was pared by 4 bases and J by 2 bases, with 6 bases of the junction left unmatched. Germline V gene sequence: CDR1 SGHRS, CDR2 YFSETQ. This CDR3 spans 15 amino acids. Turning to this clone: Antigen unknown.

Some clones are missing from TCRdb's copy, which holds only in-frame ones; the method was immunoSEQ multiplex PCR. The table includes a few thousand clones, almost 90% detected once. The source of this sequence is a human patient who received a combined kidney and bone marrow transplant. The sample here was Tregs from blood cultured with allogeneic cells, taken before the transplant. The chain recombines TRBV5-1 with TRBJ1-3; 7 bases match TRBD1. The CDR3 loop is CASSRRTGAGNTIYF. For the CDR3, the DNA is TGCGCCAGCAGCCGGAGAACAGGGGCTGGAAACACCATATATTTT.